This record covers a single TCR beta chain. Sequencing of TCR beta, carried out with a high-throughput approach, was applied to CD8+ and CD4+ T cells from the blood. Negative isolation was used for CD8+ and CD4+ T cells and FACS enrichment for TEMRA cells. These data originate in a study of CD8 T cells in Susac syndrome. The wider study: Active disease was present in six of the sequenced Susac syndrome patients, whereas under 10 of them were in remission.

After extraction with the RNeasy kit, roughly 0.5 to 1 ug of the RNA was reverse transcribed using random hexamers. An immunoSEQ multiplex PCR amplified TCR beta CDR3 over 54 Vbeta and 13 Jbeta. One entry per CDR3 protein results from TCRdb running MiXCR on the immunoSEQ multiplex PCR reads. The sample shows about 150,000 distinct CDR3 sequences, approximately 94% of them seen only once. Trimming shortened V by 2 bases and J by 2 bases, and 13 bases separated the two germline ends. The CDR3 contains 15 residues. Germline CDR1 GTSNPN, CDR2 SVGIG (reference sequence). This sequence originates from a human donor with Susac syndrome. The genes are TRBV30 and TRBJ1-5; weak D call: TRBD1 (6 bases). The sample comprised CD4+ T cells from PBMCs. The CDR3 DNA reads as TGTGCCTGGAGTCAAGGGGGAAGAGGCAATCAGCCCCAGCATTTT. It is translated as CAWSQGGRGNQPQHF. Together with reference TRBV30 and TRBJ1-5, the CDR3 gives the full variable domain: SQTIHQWPATLVQPVGSPLSLECTVEGTSNPNLYWYRQAAGRGLQLLFYSVGIGQISSEVPQNLSASRPQDRQFILSSKKLLLSDSGFYLCAWSQGGRGNQPQHFGDGTRLSIL.